The present entry profiles one T cell receptor (beta chain) with its context. Germline assignment: CDR1 SGHAT and CDR2 FQNNGV. J was trimmed by 7 bases and V by 4 bases; bases with no gene match: 7. The CDR3 has 14 amino acids. The entry originates in a study of blood T cell repertoires in COVID-19. Methods used by the authors: Estimation of nucleated cell counts relied on the amplification of reference gene primers. Generated by immunoSEQ multiplex PCR, the TCRdb table keeps only in-frame clones and is missing some. Clone size and the V and J calls come from that table; the DNA yielded D and trimming. This sample has more than 200,000 clones; nearly 90% occur once, and the top ten carry roughly 2%.

Specimen: peripheral blood. The chain joins TRBV11-2 to TRBJ1-2, with 9 bases lining up with TRBD1. The source of this sequence is a woman in her forties who had recovered from COVID-19. For the CDR3, the DNA is TGTGCCAGCAGCTCTGGGACAGGGTGGACTGGCTACACCTTC. It specifies CASSSGTGWTGYTF.